A single sample gave rise to the 14 T cell receptor beta chains below, sequenced in a study of T cells in Graves' hyperthyroidism and ophthalmopathy (dated by TCRdb to between 2018 and 2020). The library was obtained by multiplex PCR. Sequencing instrument: Illumina HiSeq 2000. TCR beta CDR3 regions were amplified from RNA transcripts. A first-round RT-PCR of the TCR CDR3 used the HTBI primer set with the Qiagen OneStep RT-PCR kit. TCRdb reprocessing: public reads trimmed at Q25 with fastp, clones called with MiXCR, in-frame beta chains kept. Here each entry gathers all rows of one CDR3 protein and keeps the most common genes and DNA. The sample table records around 400,000 distinct CDR3 sequences; approximately 25% of these occur just once. The ten top clones hold about 73% of the sample. Sequencing used blood. All receptors come from a man aged 45-65 years with Graves' hyperthyroidism.

There are a few counts of this clonotype. The J gene is TRBJ1-6, the V gene TRBV12-3 or TRBV12-4; D is uncertain. The CDR3 covers 14 residues. V dropped 3 bases and J dropped 9 bases, with 12 bases sitting between them. CDR3 coding DNA: TGTGCCAGCAGTTTCGGTGCCAGAAGTTCACCCCTCCACTTT. Translated, it gives CASSFGARSSPLHF.

This clonotype was counted only a few times. The chain carries TRBV7-9 and TRBJ2-5; 11 bases line up with TRBD2. Germline V CDR1 and CDR2: SEHNR, FQNEAQ (reference sequence). This CDR3 is 17 amino acids long. V was pared by 2 bases and J by 1 base, with 6 bases of the junction left unmatched. In DNA form, the CDR3 reads TGTGCCAGCAGCTTATCGGGACTAGCGGTCCCCCAAGAGACCCAGTACTTC. Amino acid sequence: CASSLSGLAVPQETQYF. The full variable domain, its missing parts supplied by reference TRBV7-9 and TRBJ2-5, is DTGVSQNPRHKITKRGQNVTFRCDPISEHNRLYWYRQTLGQGPEFLTYFQNEAQLEKSRLLSDRFSAERPKGSFSTLEIQRTEQGDSAMYLCASSLSGLAVPQETQYFGPGTRLLVL.

This clonotype showed up many times. The J gene is TRBJ2-7, the V gene TRBV2; D perhaps matches TRBD2 (6 bases). The CDR3 extends over 15 amino acids. Germline V lookup: CDR1 SNHLY, CDR2 FYNNEI. The ends were cut back, 4 bases at V and 6 bases at J, with 19 bases in the middle. The CDR3 is CASSGLFGRVSEQYF. The CDR3 bases are TGTGCCAGCAGTGGTCTTTTCGGGAGAGTTAGCGAGCAGTACTTC. The full variable domain, with the rest looked up from reference TRBV2 and TRBJ2-7, is EPEVTQTPSHQVTQMGQEVILRCVPISNHLYFYWYRQILGQKVEFLVSFYNNEISEKSEIFDDQFSVERPDGSNFTLKIRSTKLEDSAMYFCASSGLFGRVSEQYFGPGTRLTVT.

This clonotype was counted at least ten times. This chain uses TRBV7-3 with TRBJ2-3; D gene ambiguous. The CDR3 is 14 residues long. The germline V and J ends were trimmed by 0 bases and 2 bases, with 6 bases remaining between them. Germline loops: CDR1 SGHTA, CDR2 FQGTGA. The CDR3 nucleotides are TGTGCCAGCAGCTTAACCGGAACCACAGATACGCAGTATTTT. It translates to CASSLTGTTDTQYF.

This clonotype was detected a few times. The genes are TRBV12-3 or TRBV12-4 and TRBJ2-7; D gene unclear. V was pared by 3 bases and J by 0 bases, with 12 bases between. CDR3 length: 15 amino acids. Here the CDR3 reads CASSFVADSSYEQYF. The CDR3 nucleotides read TGTGCCAGCAGTTTTGTAGCAGATAGCTCCTACGAGCAGTACTTC.

A few counts support this clonotype. The chain is built from TRBV6-2 or TRBV6-3 and TRBJ2-2; a possible D gene is TRBD1 (5 bases). The ends were cut back, 3 bases at V and 1 base at J, with 12 bases in the middle. Germline CDR1 MNHEY, CDR2 SVGEGT. The CDR3 is made up of 16 amino acids. The CDR3 sequence is CASSYHGQLNTGELFF. CDR3 DNA sequence: TGTGCCAGCAGTTATCATGGACAATTGAACACCGGGGAGCTGTTTTTT.

With regard to this clonotype: A read error is possible here, since a much larger clone lies one base away. The rearrangement joins TRBV2 to TRBJ2-5, with 7 bases identical to TRBD1. V was clipped by 5 bases and J by 4 bases; unmatched bases: 7. Germline V CDR1 and CDR2: SNHLY, FYNNEI. This CDR3 is built from 14 residues. DNA for the CDR3: TGTGCCAGCAGTAAACACAGGGGCTCAGAGACCCAGTACTTC. Encoded protein: CASSKHRGSETQYF.

The V call is TRBV3-1, the J call TRBJ2-1, with 12 bases lining up with TRBD2. CDR3 length: 14 amino acids. Germline assignment: CDR1 LGHDT and CDR2 YNNKEL (reference sequence). Trimming cost V 3 bases and J 8 bases; bases outside gene matches: 2. The CDR3 reads CASSQTSGSDEQFF. Written as DNA, the CDR3 is TGTGCCAGCAGCCAGACTAGCGGGAGCGATGAGCAGTTCTTC.

In its sample, this clonotype was seen a few times. The chain uses TRBV20-1 and TRBJ2-3, with TRBD2 matching over 7 bases. The CDR3 extends over 15 amino acids. V was clipped by 4 bases and J by 0 bases; unmatched bases: 7. The germline gives CDR1 DFQATT, CDR2 SNEGSKA (reference sequence). The CDR3 DNA is TGCAGTGCTACCGGGGACTACTCTAGCACAGATACGCAGTATTTT. The encoded protein is CSATGDYSSTDTQYF.

This clonotype was detected ten times or more. The chain employs TRBV28 and TRBJ1-2; D ambiguous. This CDR3 is 14 amino acids long. Germline V gene lookup returns CDR1 MDHEN and CDR2 SYDVKM. V was cut by 5 bases and J by 6 bases, with 16 bases left in between. CDR3 nucleotide sequence: TGTGCCAGCAGTCGGACCCCGGTTGCCCATGGCTACACCTTC. It is translated as CASSRTPVAHGYTF.

This chain connects TRBV11-2 to TRBJ2-7; D is perhaps TRBD2 (6 bases). Trimming pared 7 bases from V and 6 bases from J, leaving 13 bases between. The CDR3 loop spans 12 amino acids. CDR1 and CDR2 (germline): SGHAT, FQNNGV. The CDR3: CASTPLGGEQYF. Here the CDR3 DNA reads TGTGCCAGCACCCCCCTGGGGGGCGAGCAGTACTTC.

This clonotype occurred a few times. The V gene is TRBV13, the J gene TRBJ1-1; weak D call: TRBD1 (5 bases). CDR3 length equals 15 residues. Germline values: CDR1 PRHDT, CDR2 FYEKMQ (reference sequence). V lost 5 bases and J lost 5, with 18 bases in between. Here the CDR3 DNA reads TGTGCCAGCAGCCCTCCGGGAGGGGCGAGAACTGAAGCTTTCTTT. Translated, it gives CASSPPGGARTEAFF.

This sequence joins TRBV27 and TRBJ2-7; D possibly corresponds to TRBD1 (5 bases). The germline CDR1 and CDR2 sequences are MNHEY and SMNVEV (reference sequence). V gave up 6 bases and J gave up 2 bases, with 14 bases separating them. CDR3 length equals 14 residues. Written as DNA, the CDR3 is TGTGCCAGCAGCCGGCAGGGTCCCCCCTACGAGCAGTACTTC. Residues: CASSRQGPPYEQYF.

This clonotype came up a few times. The rearrangement uses TRBV18 and TRBJ1-5; the D gene is possibly TRBD1 (5 bases). This CDR3 has 17 residues. V lost 3 bases to trimming and J lost 0 bases, with 15 bases between them. The V gene's germline CDR1 is KGHSH and CDR2 LQKENI. The CDR3 loop is CASSPTGTGYSNQPQHF. The CDR3 bases are TGTGCCAGCTCACCCACTGGGACGGGATATAGCAATCAGCCCCAGCATTTT.